This T cell receptor (beta chain) came from a study of regulatory T cells in long-lasting Graves disease. Relying on iRepertoire HTBI primers and Arm-PCR of CDR3 regions, the team built TCR beta libraries. TCRdb fed the multiplex PCR reads into MiXCR, producing one record per CDR3 protein. The data show around 460,000 distinct CDR3 sequences, roughly 22% seen once. About this clonotype itself: Its target is not known.

V lost 3 bases to trimming and J lost 0 bases, with 9 bases between them. This CDR3 contains 15 residues. Study conclusions and caveats: Lower TCR diversity was seen in persistent Graves' patients than in newly diagnosed ones.

Time point specified: persistent/refractory GD, antithyroid drugs over 5 years with positive TRAb. The TCR library used RNA extracted from PBMCs. Approximately 8.9-milliliter peripheral blood samples went into EDTA tubes. This chain connects TRBV12-3 or TRBV12-4 to TRBJ1-3; D not certain. The source of this sequence is a female donor with Graves disease. This sample comprised peripheral blood mononuclear cells (PBMCs), obtained when the disease was refractory, from a patient treated with antithyroid drugs. The CDR3 sequence is CASSFGPYSGNTIYF. The CDR3 DNA follows: TGTGCCAGCAGTTTCGGTCCTTACTCTGGAAACACCATATATTTT.